The 29 T cell receptor beta chains below all came from one sample that was sequenced in a study of T-cell reconstitution after alpha-beta-depleted transplantation in children. Unique molecular identifiers featured in how the TCRbeta library was prepared. In TCRdb, the PCR reads were re-called with MiXCR into one record per CDR3 protein. The sample lists over 550,000 distinct CDR3 sequences, about 10% occurring once. Specimen: PBMCs from the stem cell graft donor, collected from the stem cell graft. The receptors shown here come from a human donor who donated a stem cell graft to a child with acute myeloid leukemia.

This clonotype was found a few times. The chain employs TRBV6-2 or TRBV6-3 and TRBJ2-7; a weak D match, TRBD1 (6 bases). Germline loops: CDR1 MNHEY, CDR2 SVGEGT. The CDR3 extends over 15 amino acids. Trimming took 5 bases from V and 5 from J, leaving 19 bases between them. The CDR3 region is CASSMGDTSLNEQYF. In DNA, the CDR3 is TGTGCCAGCAGTATGGGGGACACCTCCCTAAACGAGCAGTACTTC.

This clonotype was seen a few times. The chain uses TRBV28 and TRBJ1-1; 7 bases match TRBD1. J was trimmed by 4 bases and V by 6 bases; bases with no gene match: 14. There are 16 residues in the CDR3. Germline CDR1 and CDR2: MDHEN and SYDVKM. Written as DNA, the CDR3 is TGTGCCAGCAGAGAGGGGGGGACAGTGAAAACCACTGAAGCTTTCTTT. Translation: CASREGGTVKTTEAFF. The full variable domain, in which reference TRBV28 and TRBJ1-1 provide the parts outside the CDR3, is DVKVTQSSRYLVKRTGEKVFLECVQDMDHENMFWYRQDPGLGLRLIYFSYDVKMKEKGDIPEGYSVSREKKERFSLILESASTNQTSMYLCASREGGTVKTTEAFFGQGTRLTVV.

The table lists this clonotype with many counts. The genes are TRBV4-3 and TRBJ2-4, with a tentative D call TRBD1 (6 bases). This CDR3 is 15 amino acids long. CDR1 is LGHNA, CDR2 YSLEER, per germline. V was pared by 0 bases and J by 6 bases, with 12 bases between. CDR3 sequence (DNA): TGCGCCAGCAGCCAAGAACGGGCAGGGGTAAACATTCAGTACTTC. Translation gives CASSQERAGVNIQYF.

At least ten counts were recorded for this clonotype. The chain couples TRBV6-5 to TRBJ2-7, with D unresolved. V shed 0 bases and J shed 3 bases, with 6 bases lying between them. The germline V gene encodes CDR1 MNHEY and CDR2 SVGAGI. The CDR3 is 13 amino acids. The CDR3 bases are TGTGCCAGCAGTTACTCAGGGAACTACGAGCAGTACTTC. Translation gives CASSYSGNYEQYF.

This chain uses TRBV6-1 with TRBJ2-1; D is ambiguous. CDR1 is MNHNS, CDR2 SASEGT, per germline. The CDR3 has 15 residues. V shed 5 bases and J shed 6 bases, with 17 bases lying between them. The CDR3 sequence: CASSRPGRVTNEQFF. DNA for the CDR3: TGTGCCAGCAGTAGGCCCGGACGGGTGACCAATGAGCAGTTCTTC.

This clonotype turned up a few times. This chain links TRBV28 with TRBJ1-6; D gene ambiguous. Trimming removed 2 bases from V and 10 bases from J, with 9 bases in between. The germline V gene has CDR1 MDHEN and CDR2 SYDVKM. This CDR3 spans 13 amino acids. CDR3 sequence: CASSLPRLSPLHF. CDR3 sequence (DNA): TGTGCCAGCAGTTTACCGCGACTGTCACCCCTCCACTTT. Filled out from reference TRBV28 and TRBJ1-6, the complete variable domain reads DVKVTQSSRYLVKRTGEKVFLECVQDMDHENMFWYRQDPGLGLRLIYFSYDVKMKEKGDIPEGYSVSREKKERFSLILESASTNQTSMYLCASSLPRLSPLHFGNGTRLTVT.

As for this clonotype: Compared with germline, one end of the junction differs, possibly owing to a read error. V is TRBV20-1 and J is TRBJ2-2, with 12 bases matching TRBD2. Germline V gene sequence: CDR1 DFQATT, CDR2 SNEGSKA (reference sequence). The CDR3 totals 14 residues. CDR3 bases: TGCAGTGCCAGAGGACTAGCGGGAATGCAAGAGCTGTTTTTT. Translating gives CSARGLAGMQELFF.

This chain links TRBV18 with TRBJ1-1; D remains unclear. With 0 bases removed from V and 11 bases from J, the gap between germline ends came to 10 bases. CDR1 is KGHSH and CDR2 is LQKENI in the germline V gene. This CDR3 is 12 amino acids long. The chain's CDR3 is CASSPPEVRAFF. CDR3 sequence (DNA): TGTGCCAGCTCACCACCGGAGGTTAGGGCTTTCTTT.

The rearrangement joins TRBV6-5 to TRBJ2-2; tentative D call: TRBD2 (6 bases). CDR1 and CDR2 (germline): MNHEY, SVGAGI. V was pared by 1 base and J by 0 bases, with 6 bases between. The CDR3 extends over 15 amino acids. CDR3 residues: CASSYWGANTGELFF. The CDR3 coding sequence is TGTGCCAGCAGTTACTGGGGGGCGAACACCGGGGAGCTGTTTTTT.

This clonotype has a handful of counts. This rearrangement joins TRBV6-5 to TRBJ1-4, with a possible D match to TRBD1 (6 bases). Germline lookup yields CDR1 MNHEY and CDR2 SVGAGI. The V end was cut by 6 bases, the J end by 10 bases, with 12 bases between. This CDR3 is 12 amino acids long. Written as DNA, the CDR3 is TGTGCCAGCAGCCCAAGGGGGGGAAAACTGTTTTTT. Its translation: CASSPRGGKLFF.

This clonotype showed up just once. The chain combines TRBV11-2 with TRBJ2-7, with 14 bases matching TRBD2. Germline V CDR1 and CDR2: SGHAT, FQNNGV. This CDR3 is 18 amino acids long. After removal of 5 bases from V and 0 bases from J, the junction contained 9 bases not matched to a gene. CDR3 sequence: CASSAGLAGGPSSYEQYF. Written as DNA, the CDR3 is TGTGCCAGCAGCGCAGGACTAGCGGGAGGCCCGAGCTCCTACGAGCAGTACTTC.

To note about this clonotype: A read error is possible here, since a much larger clone lies one base away. The gene calls are TRBV20-1 and TRBJ2-5; the D gene is possibly TRBD2 (5 bases). The germline V gene encodes CDR1 DFQATT and CDR2 SNEGSKA (reference sequence). This CDR3 region has 13 residues. CDR3 nucleotide sequence: TGCAGTACTAGAATGGTGGGAAAAGAGACCCAGTACTTC. It encodes CSTRMVGKETQYF.

This clonotype has just a few counts. The chain joins TRBV15 to TRBJ2-1, with D hard to call. This CDR3 is 17 amino acids long. Germline assignment: CDR1 LNHNV and CDR2 YYDKDF (reference sequence). The V gene lost 0 bases and the J gene lost 3 bases, with 15 bases spanning the gap. For the CDR3, the DNA is TGTGCCACCAGCAGAGATCCCTTTGACGGCAACTACAATGAGCAGTTCTTC. Translation: CATSRDPFDGNYNEQFF.

This clonotype was picked up a small number of times. DNA of the CDR3: TGCAGTGCTAGTAGGCCAAGGGCGCAGAATGAGCAGTTCTTC. It yields the protein CSASRPRAQNEQFF. The J gene is TRBJ2-1, the V gene TRBV20-1, with no clear D. CDR1 is DFQATT and CDR2 is SNEGSKA in the germline V gene (reference sequence). V was trimmed by 3 bases and J by 7 bases, leaving 16 bases between them. The CDR3 sequence is 14 residues long.

Many counts were recorded for this clonotype. This rearrangement joins TRBV6-5 to TRBJ2-4; possibly TRBD1 or TRBD2 for D (6 bases each). Germline V gene data show CDR1 as MNHEY and CDR2 as SVGAGI. The CDR3 consists of 17 residues. With 6 bases removed from V and 0 bases from J, the gap between germline ends came to 18 bases. This chain's CDR3 is CASRSGGTRLAKNIQYF. The CDR3 DNA is TGTGCCAGCAGATCCGGCGGGACAAGACTAGCCAAAAACATTCAGTACTTC.

This clonotype was seen a handful of times. This chain connects TRBV5-5 to TRBJ2-7, with D unclear. CDR1 and CDR2 (germline): SGHKS, YYEKEE (reference sequence). The V and J ends lost 0 bases and 6 bases respectively, with 10 bases between them. The CDR3 runs 13 residues. CDR3 loop: CASSLAPVSEQYF. The CDR3 DNA is TGTGCCAGCAGCTTGGCCCCAGTAAGCGAGCAGTACTTC.

This clonotype was recorded a few times. This rearrangement joins TRBV20-1 to TRBJ2-1; D gene uncertain. The CDR3 runs 17 residues. The ends were cut back, 0 bases at V and 0 bases at J, with 15 bases in the middle. Germline CDR1 is DFQATT and CDR2 is SNEGSKA (reference sequence). Here the CDR3 DNA reads TGCAGTGCTAGAGATCCCCTACTCTTTAGCTCCTACAATGAGCAGTTCTTC. This sequence encodes CSARDPLLFSSYNEQFF.

As concerns this clonotype: The junction differs from germline at one of its ends, possibly a read error. This chain links TRBV5-6 with TRBJ2-7; possible D gene TRBD2, 6 bases. This CDR3 is built from 12 residues. Looked up from germline, CDR1 is SGHDT and CDR2 is YYEEEE. CDR3 nucleotides: TGTGCCAGCAGCTTCGTTGTCCGGGAGCTGTACTTC. Protein sequence: CASSFVVRELYF.

The rearrangement uses TRBV12-5 and TRBJ2-5; D ambiguous. Looked up from germline, CDR1 is LGHNT and CDR2 is FRNRAP. This CDR3 is 13 amino acids long. Trimming cost V 6 bases and J 5 bases, with 13 bases left between them. The CDR3 DNA reads TGTGCTAGTGGCCACACCTCTGGGGAGACCCAGTACTTC. Translation gives CASGHTSGETQYF.

This clonotype was detected a few times. The rearrangement joins TRBV5-5 to TRBJ2-7; 9 bases are shared with TRBD2. Unmatched junction bases numbered 6, after V lost 2 bases and J lost 6 bases. The CDR3 length is 14 residues. The germline V gene encodes CDR1 SGHKS and CDR2 YYEKEE (reference sequence). The CDR3, as DNA: TGTGCCAGCAGCTTTGCTAGCGGGAATATCGAGCAGTACTTC. Encoded protein: CASSFASGNIEQYF.

This clonotype appeared many times. The J gene is TRBJ2-2, the V gene TRBV12-3 or TRBV12-4; D remains ambiguous. This CDR3 region has 14 residues. V was cut by 7 bases and J by 6 bases, with 15 bases left in between. CDR3 in amino acids: CASNKPQSPGELFF. CDR3 DNA sequence: TGTGCCAGCAATAAGCCACAGTCCCCCGGGGAGCTGTTTTTT.

The CDR3 sequence: CATSRDRGVGNTIYF. CDR3 nucleotide sequence: TGTGCCACCAGCAGGGACAGGGGGGTCGGAAACACCATATATTTT. The chain carries TRBV15 and TRBJ1-3; the match to TRBD1 covers 10 bases. Germline loops: CDR1 LNHNV, CDR2 YYDKDF (reference sequence). This CDR3 region has 15 residues. The J segment lost 4 bases and the V segment lost 3 bases, leaving 3 bases of the junction unmatched. The full variable domain, in which reference TRBV15 and TRBJ1-3 provide the parts outside the CDR3, is DAMVIQNPRYQVTQFGKPVTLSCSQTLNHNVMYWYQQKSSQAPKLLFHYYDKDFNNEADTPDNFQSRRPNTSFCFLDIRSPGLGDTAMYLCATSRDRGVGNTIYFGEGSWLTVV.

The chain carries TRBV6-5 and TRBJ1-5; D ambiguous. Trimming cost V 4 bases and J 7 bases, with 11 bases left between them. The CDR3 covers 13 residues. Germline values: CDR1 MNHEY, CDR2 SVGAGI. The DNA of the CDR3 is TGTGCCAGCAGTTCTCGATCGGAGCAGCCCCAGCATTTT. It is translated as CASSSRSEQPQHF.

This clonotype occurred a few times. The chain employs TRBV2 and TRBJ2-7; 7 nucleotides line up with TRBD1. The CDR3 contains 14 residues. Germline loops: CDR1 SNHLY, CDR2 FYNNEI. V shed 6 bases and J 2 bases; nucleotides not matched to a gene: 7. CDR3 sequence (DNA): TGTGCCAGCAGAGACGACAGGGCGGCCTACGAGCAGTACTTC. Its protein product is CASRDDRAAYEQYF.

This clonotype was seen a few times. CDR3 coding DNA: TGTGCCAGCAGCCAACCCGGGGCTTTCTCTCCCCCGCAGTTCTTC. Protein sequence: CASSQPGAFSPPQFF. This chain uses TRBV14 with TRBJ2-1, with D perhaps assigned TRBD1 or TRBD2 (5 bases each). The CDR3 contains 15 residues. Germline CDR1 is SGHDN and CDR2 is FVKESK. V shed 2 bases and J shed 12 bases, with 20 bases lying between them.

V gene TRBV7-3 combines with J gene TRBJ2-7; a weak D match, TRBD2 (6 bases). Germline CDR1 SGHTA, CDR2 FQGTGA. V lost 5 bases to trimming and J lost 6 bases, with 17 bases between them. CDR3 length: 14 residues. CDR3 bases: TGTGCCAGCAGCCCCCTAGGCGGGAAAGGCGAGCAGTACTTC. It encodes CASSPLGGKGEQYF.

This clonotype was seen repeatedly, ten times or more. V usage is TRBV5-1 and J usage is TRBJ1-1; D unclear. CDR1 and CDR2 from the germline V gene are SGHRS and YFSETQ. V lost 1 base and J 3 bases, leaving 7 bases between the germline ends. The CDR3 runs 13 residues. The DNA of the CDR3 is TGCGCCAGCAGCTTGAGGCCAGACACTGAAGCTTTCTTT. This translates into CASSLRPDTEAFF.

In this sample, this clonotype turned up many times. The V gene is TRBV3-1, the J gene TRBJ1-2, with 8 bases matching TRBD1. Trimming cost V 3 bases and J 5 bases; bases outside gene matches: 11. CDR1 is LGHDT, CDR2 YNNKEL, per germline (reference sequence). CDR3 length equals 16 residues. The CDR3 spells CASSHLGGQGEYGYTF. In nucleotides, the CDR3 is TGTGCCAGCAGCCACCTCGGAGGACAGGGTGAATATGGCTACACCTTC.

This clonotype has just a few counts. This chain links TRBV4-3 with TRBJ2-3; maybe TRBD2 (5 bases). Per the germline V gene, CDR1 is LGHNA and CDR2 is YSLEER. The V end lost 1 base, the J end lost 6 bases, and 11 bases lay between the germline ends. The CDR3 sequence is 14 residues long. CDR3 coding DNA: TGCGCCAGCAGCCAAGGGGGTCCGGGGGATACGCAGTATTTT. Translating it yields CASSQGGPGDTQYF.